The clone carrying this TCR beta chain was seen repeatedly, ten times or more. The data were obtained in a study of regulatory T cells in long-lasting Graves disease. Investigators prepared the TCR beta libraries by applying iRepertoire HTBI primers and Arm-PCR of CDR3 regions. TCRdb analysed the multiplex PCR reads with MiXCR anew, one entry per CDR3 protein. The sample records some 410,000 distinct CDR3 sequences, 15% to 20% being singletons. The CDR3 is 13 amino acids. The V end was cut by 3 bases, the J end by 6 bases, with 9 bases between. Germline V CDR1 and CDR2: KGHSH, LQKENI. The sample's time point: newly diagnosed GD, antithyroid drugs for less than 3 months. With RNA extracted from PBMCs as input, the TCR library was made. This sample also appeared in a second study, on T cells in Graves' hyperthyroidism and ophthalmopathy.

This sample comprised peripheral blood mononuclear cells (PBMCs), obtained at new diagnosis, from a patient treated with antithyroid drugs. This chain joins TRBV18 and TRBJ1-5; no definite D call. The receptor comes from a woman in her twenties or thirties with Graves disease. CDR3 loop: CASSPRPTQPQHF. As DNA, the CDR3 is TGTGCCAGCTCACCGAGGCCGACTCAGCCCCAGCATTTT.